This T cell receptor beta chain was identified during a study of shared clonotypes between healthy human individuals. Trimming pared 6 bases from V and 2 bases from J, leaving 11 bases between. Germline assignment: CDR1 SNHLY and CDR2 FYNNEI. This CDR3 is built from 14 residues. The table came from immunoSEQ multiplex PCR; TCRdb's copy has only in-frame clones and leaves some out. The top ten hold 0.13% of the sample, which has millions of clones, 90% to 95% seen once. The chain links TRBV2 to TRBJ2-1, with D perhaps matching TRBD2 (6 bases). Sequencing was performed on naive CD4+ T cells sorted from blood. The subset was: CD45RA+ positively selected. The origin of this receptor is a young man in good health. CDR3 coding DNA: TGTGCCAGCAGGGAGGGTTACCCCTACAATGAGCAGTTCTTC. Translating it yields CASREGYPYNEQFF. The whole variable domain, remainder taken from reference TRBV2 and TRBJ2-1, is EPEVTQTPSHQVTQMGQEVILRCVPISNHLYFYWYRQILGQKVEFLVSFYNNEISEKSEIFDDQFSVERPDGSNFTLKIRSTKLEDSAMYFCASREGYPYNEQFFGPGTRLTVL.